This is a list of T cell receptor beta chains from one sample in a study of PD-1 blockade in classical Hodgkin lymphoma. The protocol was immunoSEQ multiplex PCR, while the TCRdb copy is restricted to in-frame clones and leaves out a portion. Of 25,000 to 35,000 clones listed, approximately 80% are singletons. Material: CD4+ T cells from blood, obtained before the fourth cycle of nivolumab. The receptors here all came from a human donor with classical Hodgkin lymphoma. The CDR3 runs from the conserved cysteine through the conserved F or W. A D gene is named only where the DNA matches it firmly. Where a row states a size, it is once, few, many or the class of an expanded clone; other rows omit it.

J	D	V	size	DNA	CDR3
TRBJ2-7	NA	TRBV27	NA	TGTGCCAGCAGTTTTAGCCTTCGGCGGGGCTCCTACGAGCAGTACTTC	CASSFSLRRGSYEQYF
TRBJ2-2	NA	TRBV19	once	TGTGCCAGTAGTAGGCGGGCTCAAAGACCAACCGGGGAGCTGTTTTTT	CASSRRAQRPTGELFF
TRBJ1-6	TRBD1	TRBV6-5	NA	TGTGCCAGCAGGAGGACAGGCTGGCCCTTTTCACCCCTCCACTTT	CASRRTGWPFSPLHF
TRBJ2-1	NA	TRBV5-1	NA	TGCGCCAGCAGCTTGCAGGCAGGGGGGGAGCAGTTCTTC	CASSLQAGGEQFF
TRBJ2-4	TRBD2	TRBV4-1	NA	TGCGCCAGCAGCCAAGAAGGGGGCGGGGGGGAAGCCAAAAACATTCAGTACTTC	CASSQEGGGGEAKNIQYF
TRBJ2-1	TRBD1	TRBV5-1	NA	TGCGCCAGCAGCTTGGGGGACAGGGGCGATGAGCAGTTCTTC	CASSLGDRGDEQFF
TRBJ1-5	TRBD1	TRBV5-1	NA	TGCGCCAGCAGCCGAAACTGGTCGGGACAGGGCGTCGATGGCAATCAGCCCCAGCATTTT	CASSRNWSGQGVDGNQPQHF
TRBJ2-7	NA	TRBV15	NA	TGTGCCACCAGCAGAGCCGTGGGGGCAGGGACCTCCTACGAGCAGTACTTC	CATSRAVGAGTSYEQYF
TRBJ1-5	NA	TRBV6-5	NA	TGTGCCACCCGGACATCCAATCAGCCCCAGCATTTT	CATRTSNQPQHF
TRBJ2-5	TRBD1	TRBV29-1	NA	TGCAGCGCCCCGGGACAGGGCTCGGAGACCCAGTACTTC	CSAPGQGSETQYF
TRBJ2-2	TRBD1	TRBV10-2	once	TGCGCCAGTAGGGCCGGGACAGGGCGGACCGGGGAGCTGTTTTTT	CASRAGTGRTGELFF
TRBJ1-1	NA	TRBV7-9	few	TGTGCCAGCACCAAGAACACTGAAGCTTTCTTT	CASTKNTEAFF
TRBJ2-7	NA	TRBV2	NA	TGTGCCACAAGCAGGAGGGGAAGGGAGTCCTACGAGCAGTACTTC	CATSRRGRESYEQYF
TRBJ2-7	TRBD1	TRBV5-1	NA	TGCGCCAGCAGCTTGTTCGGCCAGGGGGTCTACGAGCAGTACTTC	CASSLFGQGVYEQYF
TRBJ1-1	NA	TRBV6-1	NA	TGTGCCAGCAGTGAATGGGAGATGAACACTGAAGCTTTCTTT	CASSEWEMNTEAFF
TRBJ2-7	NA	TRBV11-1	NA	TGTGCCAGCAGCTTGCTCCCCAGGGACGAGCAGTACTTC	CASSLLPRDEQYF
TRBJ2-7	NA	TRBV6-5	NA	TGTGCCAGCACCCTATCCGGACGGGGACCCTACGAGCAGTACTTC	CASTLSGRGPYEQYF
TRBJ1-4	NA	TRBV6-6	NA	TGTGCCAGCACCCCGAGGGGAGGCGAAAAACTGTTTTTT	CASTPRGGEKLFF
TRBJ1-6	NA	TRBV7-9	NA	TGTGCCAGCAGCTTATTCAGGGGACCCCTCCACTTT	CASSLFRGPLHF
TRBJ1-1	NA	TRBV5-1	NA	TGCGCCAGCAGCTTGGATCGCCCAGACAACACTGAAGCTTTCTTT	CASSLDRPDNTEAFF
TRBJ2-5	TRBD2	TRBV2	few	TGTGCCAGCAGTGACGGGGGGGGCCAAGAGACCCAGTACTTC	CASSDGGGQETQYF
TRBJ1-3	TRBD1	TRBV4-1	NA	TGCGCCAGCAGCCAACTACAGGGGCCCTCTGGAAACACCATATATTTT	CASSQLQGPSGNTIYF
TRBJ1-6	NA	TRBV2	few	TGTGCCAGCAGTGAGCCTGGGGGTTATAATTCACCCCTCCACTTT	CASSEPGGYNSPLHF
TRBJ1-5	TRBD1	TRBV28	NA	TGTGCCAGCAGTTTTCAGGGGGTGAGGGAAAATCAGCCCCAGCATTTT	CASSFQGVRENQPQHF
TRBJ1-3	NA	TRBV5-1	once	TGCGCCAGCAGCTTGGACGGGAGTGCTGGAAACACCATATATTTT	CASSLDGSAGNTIYF
TRBJ1-3	NA	TRBV6-6	NA	TGTGCCAGCAGTTCCCTACACAACTCTGGAAACACCATATATTTT	CASSSLHNSGNTIYF
TRBJ2-7	NA	TRBV5-1	once	TGCGCCAGCAGCTTAGGTGGGGGGAACCCATACGAGCAGTACTTC	CASSLGGGNPYEQYF